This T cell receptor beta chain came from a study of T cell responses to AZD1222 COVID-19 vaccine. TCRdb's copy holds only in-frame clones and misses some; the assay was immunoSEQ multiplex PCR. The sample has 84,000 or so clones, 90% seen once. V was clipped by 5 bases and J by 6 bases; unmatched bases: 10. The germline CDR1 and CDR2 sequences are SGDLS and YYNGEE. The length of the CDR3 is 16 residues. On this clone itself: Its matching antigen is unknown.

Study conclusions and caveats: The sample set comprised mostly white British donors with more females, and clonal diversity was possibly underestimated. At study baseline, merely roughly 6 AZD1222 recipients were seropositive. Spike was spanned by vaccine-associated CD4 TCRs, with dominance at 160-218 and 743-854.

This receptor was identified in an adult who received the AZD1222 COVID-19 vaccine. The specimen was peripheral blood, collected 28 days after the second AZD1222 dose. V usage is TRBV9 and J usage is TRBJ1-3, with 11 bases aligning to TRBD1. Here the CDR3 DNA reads TGTGCCAGCAGTCGAAATCCGGGACAGGGGGTAAACACCATATATTTT. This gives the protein CASSRNPGQGVNTIYF.